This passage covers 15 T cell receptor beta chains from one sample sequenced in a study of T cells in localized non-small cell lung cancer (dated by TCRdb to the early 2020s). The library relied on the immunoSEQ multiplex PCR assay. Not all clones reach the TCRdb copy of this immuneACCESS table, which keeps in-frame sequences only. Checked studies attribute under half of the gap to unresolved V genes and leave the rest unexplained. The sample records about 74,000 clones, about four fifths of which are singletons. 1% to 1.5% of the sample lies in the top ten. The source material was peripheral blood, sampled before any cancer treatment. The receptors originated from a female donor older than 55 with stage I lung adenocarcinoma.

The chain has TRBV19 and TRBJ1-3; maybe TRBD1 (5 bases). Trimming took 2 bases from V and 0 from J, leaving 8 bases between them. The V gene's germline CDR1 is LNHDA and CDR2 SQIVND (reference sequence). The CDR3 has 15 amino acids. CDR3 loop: CASSISGTSGNTIYF. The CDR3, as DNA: TGTGCCAGTAGTATATCAGGGACCTCTGGAAACACCATATATTTT.

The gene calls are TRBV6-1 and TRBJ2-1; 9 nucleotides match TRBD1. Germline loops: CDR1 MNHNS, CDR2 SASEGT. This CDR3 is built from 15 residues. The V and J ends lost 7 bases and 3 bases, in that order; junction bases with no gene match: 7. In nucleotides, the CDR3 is TGTGCCAGCACAAGGGACAGGGTGGGCTACAATGAGCAGTTCTTC. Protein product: CASTRDRVGYNEQFF.

The CDR3 DNA is TGTGCCAGCAGCGTAGGGTTCAGCGGGGGTGGCTACACCTTC. Translating gives CASSVGFSGGGYTF. This rearrangement joins TRBV9 to TRBJ1-2, with TRBD1 as a possible D gene (5 bases). V was clipped by 0 bases and J by 7 bases, with 13 bases between them. CDR1 and CDR2 from the germline V gene are SGDLS and YYNGEE. This CDR3 has 14 amino acids.

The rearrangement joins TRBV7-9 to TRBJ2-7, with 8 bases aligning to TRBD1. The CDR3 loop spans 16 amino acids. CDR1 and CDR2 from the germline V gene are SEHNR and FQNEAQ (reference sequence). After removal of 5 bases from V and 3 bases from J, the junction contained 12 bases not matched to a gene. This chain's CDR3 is CASSVERTGLSYEQYF. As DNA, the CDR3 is TGTGCCAGCAGCGTAGAACGGACAGGGTTGAGCTACGAGCAGTACTTC.

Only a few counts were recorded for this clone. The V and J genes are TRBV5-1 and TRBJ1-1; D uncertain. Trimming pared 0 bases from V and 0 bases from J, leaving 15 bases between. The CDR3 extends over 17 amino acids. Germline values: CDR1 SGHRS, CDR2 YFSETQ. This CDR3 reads CASSLAEFSNMNTEAFF. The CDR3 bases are TGCGCCAGCAGCTTGGCAGAATTTTCTAACATGAACACTGAAGCTTTCTTT.

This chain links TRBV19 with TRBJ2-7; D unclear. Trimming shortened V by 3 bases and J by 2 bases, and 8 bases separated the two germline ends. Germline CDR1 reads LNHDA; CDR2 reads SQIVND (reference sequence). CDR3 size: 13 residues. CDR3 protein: CASSMRFTYEQYF. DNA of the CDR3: TGTGCCAGTAGTATGCGCTTCACCTACGAGCAGTACTTC.

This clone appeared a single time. The CDR3: CSVETPLWGPDTQYF. The DNA of the CDR3 is TGCAGCGTTGAGACCCCCCTGTGGGGGCCAGATACGCAGTATTTT. The chain links TRBV29-1 to TRBJ2-3; TRBD1 might be the D (6 bases). Germline values: CDR1 SQVTM, CDR2 ANQGSEA. Trimming cost V 3 bases and J 4 bases, with 17 bases left between them. The CDR3 extends over 15 amino acids.

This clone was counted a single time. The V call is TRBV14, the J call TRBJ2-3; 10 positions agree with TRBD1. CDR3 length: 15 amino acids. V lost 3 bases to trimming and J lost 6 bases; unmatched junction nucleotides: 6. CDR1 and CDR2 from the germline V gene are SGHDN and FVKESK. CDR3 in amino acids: CASSHPLDRGDTQYF. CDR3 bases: TGTGCCAGCAGCCACCCCTTGGACAGGGGGGATACGCAGTATTTT.

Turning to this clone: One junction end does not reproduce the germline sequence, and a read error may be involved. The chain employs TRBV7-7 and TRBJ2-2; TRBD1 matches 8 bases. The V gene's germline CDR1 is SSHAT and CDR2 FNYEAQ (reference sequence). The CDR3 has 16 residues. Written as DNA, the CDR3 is TGTGCTAGCAGCTTAGGGGTGGACAGGGCGACCGGGGAGCTGTTTTTT. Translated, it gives CASSLGVDRATGELFF.

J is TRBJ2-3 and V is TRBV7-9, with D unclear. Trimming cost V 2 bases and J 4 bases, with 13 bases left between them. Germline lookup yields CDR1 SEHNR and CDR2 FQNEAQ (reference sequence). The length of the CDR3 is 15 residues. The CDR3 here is CASSLNPIPADTQYF. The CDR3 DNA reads TGTGCCAGCAGCTTAAATCCCATCCCCGCAGATACGCAGTATTTT.

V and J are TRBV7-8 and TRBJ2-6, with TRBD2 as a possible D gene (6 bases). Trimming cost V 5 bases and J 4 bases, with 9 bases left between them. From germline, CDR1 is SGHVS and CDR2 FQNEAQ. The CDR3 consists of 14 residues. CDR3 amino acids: CASSRGYGANVLTF. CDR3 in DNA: TGTGCCAGCAGCCGGGGGTACGGGGCCAACGTCCTGACTTTC.

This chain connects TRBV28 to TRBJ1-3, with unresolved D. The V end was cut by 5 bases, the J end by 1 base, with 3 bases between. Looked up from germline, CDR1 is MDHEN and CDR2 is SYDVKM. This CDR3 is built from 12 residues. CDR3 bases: TGTGCCAGCAGTCGATCTGGAAACACCATATATTTT. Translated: CASSRSGNTIYF.

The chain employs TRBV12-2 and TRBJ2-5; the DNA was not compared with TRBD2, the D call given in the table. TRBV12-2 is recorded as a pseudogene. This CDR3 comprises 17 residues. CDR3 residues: CASRHYAGGRAGETQYF. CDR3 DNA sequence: TGTGCAAGTCGCCACTACGCAGGAGGGAGGGCCGGAGAGACCCAGTACTTC.

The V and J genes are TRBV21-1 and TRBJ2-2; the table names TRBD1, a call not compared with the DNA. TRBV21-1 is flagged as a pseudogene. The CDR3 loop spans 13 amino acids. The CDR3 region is CASTQPNTGELFF. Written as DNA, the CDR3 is TGTGCCAGCACACAACCCAACACCGGGGAGCTGTTTTTT.

The CDR3 nucleotides read TGTGCCAGCAGCAAATACCCCGGAGCCCCGAGTGGCACAGATACGCAGTATTTT. The encoded protein is CASSKYPGAPSGTDTQYF. The chain couples TRBV21-1 to TRBJ2-3; the listed D gene, TRBD2, was not tested against the DNA. TRBV21-1 is described as a pseudogene. This CDR3 has 18 amino acids.